This T cell receptor beta chain was identified in a study of T-cell reconstitution after alpha-beta-depleted transplantation in children. Preparing the TCRbeta library involved the use of unique molecular identifiers. One entry per CDR3 protein results from TCRdb running MiXCR on the PCR reads. The sample lists fewer than 500,000 distinct CDR3 sequences, 43% seen once, with 27% in the top ten. V lost 3 bases to trimming and J lost 3 bases, with 10 bases between them. In germline, CDR1 is SEHNR, CDR2 FQNEAQ (reference sequence). The CDR3 spans 14 residues. This clonotype was seen at least ten times. The antigen is unknown. Study results and limitations: After transplant, high TCRbeta diversity at day 60 in some patients arose from surviving recipient T cells and thymic progenitors. The origin of alpha-beta T cells about two months after transplant was reportedly several hundred expanded graft clones.

This chain links TRBV7-9 with TRBJ2-3; D not resolved. This specimen was PBMCs, taken before TCRalphabeta/CD19-depleted stem cell transplant. The source of this sequence is a girl aged 2 to 10 with aplastic anemia, due to receive a stem cell transplant. The CDR3 DNA reads TGTGCCAGCAGCTTGTATAGTTGGACAGATACGCAGTATTTT. This codes for CASSLYSWTDTQYF.